A selection of T cell receptor beta chains follows, all from one sample in a study of cytomegalovirus exposure and HLA in healthy donors. Clones were sequenced by immunoSEQ multiplex PCR, and TCRdb holds only the in-frame ones, with some missing. Counted here are approximately 120,000 clones, over 65% occurring once; the ten biggest clones make up roughly 1.8%. The sequencing input was PBMCs. These receptor sequences come from a man between 18 and 35 years old in good health and CMV-seronegative. Both conserved end residues are part of each CDR3.

V: TRBV1
CDR3: CTSSQRLAAANTGELFF

V: TRBV7-9
CDR3: CASSFDGGQGTEAFF

V: TRBV5-1
CDR3: CASSLETPSPGFF

V: TRBV11-2
CDR3: CASCRLAGEQYF

V: TRBV19
CDR3: CASWASGQPQHF

V: TRBV7-9
CDR3: CASSLPLGGAVEDGYTF

V: TRBV13
CDR3: CASSSDGLAGNEQFF

V: TRBV19
CDR3: CASGGRLGDIQYF

V: TRBV9
CDR3: CASSLTGSLGYTF

V: TRBV7-7
CDR3: CASSSIAGGTSSYNEQFF

V: TRBV27
CDR3: CASSLFSPTLQGTSPLHF

V: TRBV6-1
CDR3: CASSESLTGGKNEQFF

V: TRBV21-1
CDR3: CASSNLGGAGCTDTQYF